Listed below are T cell receptor beta chains from one sample, sequenced in a study of cytomegalovirus exposure and HLA in healthy donors. Measured with immunoSEQ multiplex PCR; TCRdb has only the in-frame clones, and not every one. This sample's table has about 130,000 clones. Material for sequencing was PBMCs. These receptors were taken from a man between 18 and 35 years old in good health and CMV-seronegative. CDR3s include the opening cysteine and the closing phenylalanine or tryptophan. D genes are given only for firm matches.

cdr3_nt: TGCGCCAGCAGCCAAGATGTCGGGAGACGAGATACGCAGTATTTT; cdr3_aa: CASSQDVGRRDTQYF; d_call: .; v_call: TRBV4-3; j_call: TRBJ2-3
cdr3_nt: TGTGCCAGCAGCGCAGACCTAAAGCGGTCGTCGGCCGGGGAGCTGTTTTTT; cdr3_aa: CASSADLKRSSAGELFF; d_call: .; v_call: TRBV9; j_call: TRBJ2-2
cdr3_nt: TGCAGCGTTACCCGGACAGGGTTGACGGGGGCCAACGTCCTGACTTTC; cdr3_aa: CSVTRTGLTGANVLTF; d_call: TRBD1; v_call: TRBV29-1; j_call: TRBJ2-6
cdr3_nt: TGTGCCATCAGGAGGGTAGCGGGACCACAAGAGACCCAGTACTTC; cdr3_aa: CAIRRVAGPQETQYF; d_call: TRBD2; v_call: TRBV10-3; j_call: TRBJ2-5
cdr3_nt: TGCGCCAGCAGCCAAGAGCGCCGGGACAGGGGGATTAATGAAAAACTGTTTTTT; cdr3_aa: CASSQERRDRGINEKLFF; d_call: TRBD1; v_call: TRBV4-3; j_call: TRBJ1-4
cdr3_nt: TGTGCCACCATTTCTAGGAAAACCTATGGCTACACCTTC; cdr3_aa: CATISRKTYGYTF; d_call: .; v_call: TRBV28; j_call: TRBJ1-2
cdr3_nt: TGTGCCAGCGTTAGCGGGATAGGTGTCAATGAGCAGTTCTTC; cdr3_aa: CASVSGIGVNEQFF; d_call: TRBD2; v_call: TRBV10-3; j_call: TRBJ2-1
cdr3_nt: TGTGCCAGCAGCTTAACGTCCGGGAACACTGAAGCTTTCTTT; cdr3_aa: CASSLTSGNTEAFF; d_call: .; v_call: TRBV7-9; j_call: TRBJ1-1
cdr3_nt: TGTGCCAGCAGCTTAGACAGGGTCACCGGGGAGCTGTTTTTT; cdr3_aa: CASSLDRVTGELFF; d_call: .; v_call: TRBV7-2; j_call: TRBJ2-2
cdr3_nt: TGTGCCAGCAGCTTGGGGCTCGGAGCTAGCTGGACCCAGTACTTC; cdr3_aa: CASSLGLGASWTQYF; d_call: .; v_call: TRBV5-6; j_call: TRBJ2-5
cdr3_nt: TGTGCCAGCAGCCGCGGACTAGCGGACTCCTACAATGAGCAGTTCTTC; cdr3_aa: CASSRGLADSYNEQFF; d_call: TRBD2; v_call: TRBV6-4; j_call: TRBJ2-1
cdr3_nt: TGTGCCAGCCGGACATCCTGGGGCAGCTATGGCTACACCTTC; cdr3_aa: CASRTSWGSYGYTF; d_call: .; v_call: TRBV7-2; j_call: TRBJ1-2
cdr3_nt: TGTGCCAGCGTTGGCGGGCAAGAGACCCAGTACTTC; cdr3_aa: CASVGGQETQYF; d_call: .; v_call: TRBV7-2; j_call: TRBJ2-5
cdr3_nt: TGCGCCAGCAGCTGGACGACTAGCGGGAGGTACACCGGGGAGCTGTTTTTT; cdr3_aa: CASSWTTSGRYTGELFF; d_call: TRBD2; v_call: TRBV5-1; j_call: TRBJ2-2
cdr3_nt: TGTGCCAGCAGCTTGGTCACGAGTCGGGGGGCGAGTTCCTACGAGCAGTACTTC; cdr3_aa: CASSLVTSRGASSYEQYF; d_call: .; v_call: TRBV5-8; j_call: TRBJ2-7
cdr3_nt: TGCGCCAGCAGGCAAATTGGGTCAGGGGTCGACGAGCAGTACTTC; cdr3_aa: CASRQIGSGVDEQYF; d_call: .; v_call: TRBV4-1; j_call: TRBJ2-7
cdr3_nt: TGTGCTAGTGGTTTGGCCCAGGGGGGAAAGGCAACTAATGAAAAACTGTTTTTT; cdr3_aa: CASGLAQGGKATNEKLFF; d_call: TRBD1; v_call: TRBV12-5; j_call: TRBJ1-4
cdr3_nt: TGTGCCAGCAGTGTGGTGTGGGGCGTTGAGCAGTTCTTC; cdr3_aa: CASSVVWGVEQFF; d_call: .; v_call: TRBV6-1; j_call: TRBJ2-1
cdr3_nt: TGTGCCAGCAGCTCGGGACTAGCGGGAGCTAGGGGGACCTACGAGCAGTACTTC; cdr3_aa: CASSSGLAGARGTYEQYF; d_call: TRBD2; v_call: TRBV7-2; j_call: TRBJ2-7
cdr3_nt: TGTGCCTGGACCTCGGGACAGGGGAATTCACCCCTCCACTTT; cdr3_aa: CAWTSGQGNSPLHF; d_call: TRBD1; v_call: TRBV30; j_call: TRBJ1-6
cdr3_nt: TGTGCCAGCAGTGAGGCCCGGGTCTCTAATTCACCCCTCCACTTT; cdr3_aa: CASSEARVSNSPLHF; d_call: .; v_call: TRBV6-1; j_call: TRBJ1-6
cdr3_nt: TGTGCCAGCAGCCCACAGGGTCTTTATAGCAATCAGCCCCAGCATTTT; cdr3_aa: CASSPQGLYSNQPQHF; d_call: .; v_call: TRBV7-9; j_call: TRBJ1-5
cdr3_nt: TGTGCCAGCAGTTTAAGGGGCCACGGCAATGAGCAGTTCTTC; cdr3_aa: CASSLRGHGNEQFF; d_call: .; v_call: TRBV27; j_call: TRBJ2-1
cdr3_nt: TGTGCCAGCAATATGGACAGGGGAAGTGAAAAACTGTTTTTT; cdr3_aa: CASNMDRGSEKLFF; d_call: TRBD1; v_call: TRBV28; j_call: TRBJ1-4
cdr3_nt: TGTGCCAGCAGCCTCGACCCCCTCACTAGCGGGGGAACATACAATGAGCAGTTCTTC; cdr3_aa: CASSLDPLTSGGTYNEQFF; d_call: TRBD2; v_call: TRBV11-1; j_call: TRBJ2-1
cdr3_nt: TGTGCCAGCAGCGCGTCTAGCGGGAGTAGGGACACCGGGGAGCTGTTTTTT; cdr3_aa: CASSASSGSRDTGELFF; d_call: TRBD2; v_call: TRBV5-4; j_call: TRBJ2-2
cdr3_nt: TGTGCCAGCAGGGGACTAGCGGAAAACGGGGAGCTGTTTTTT; cdr3_aa: CASRGLAENGELFF; d_call: TRBD2; v_call: TRBV7-9; j_call: TRBJ2-2
cdr3_nt: TGTGCCAGTAGCCGGGGGGTCGGGGATGAAAAACTGTTTTTT; cdr3_aa: CASSRGVGDEKLFF; d_call: .; v_call: TRBV19; j_call: TRBJ1-4
cdr3_nt: TGTGCCAGCAGCAGGACAGAGTATTCCTATGGCTACACCTTC; cdr3_aa: CASSRTEYSYGYTF; d_call: .; v_call: TRBV6-5; j_call: TRBJ1-2
cdr3_nt: TGCAGCGTTGAACCAGACATCACAGATACGCAGTATTTT; cdr3_aa: CSVEPDITDTQYF; d_call: .; v_call: TRBV29-1; j_call: TRBJ2-3
cdr3_nt: TGTGCCAGCAGCTTAGACCGGGGTACCTATGGCTACACCTTC; cdr3_aa: CASSLDRGTYGYTF; d_call: .; v_call: TRBV11-2; j_call: TRBJ1-2